Listed here are 20 T cell receptor beta chains from one sample, sequenced in a study of cytomegalovirus exposure and HLA in healthy donors. The PCR employed 60 Vbeta primers together with 13 Jbeta primers. TCRdb's table, derived via immunoSEQ multiplex PCR, lists solely in-frame clones and lacks some. The sample records some 160,000 clones, roughly 88% being singletons. Sequencing was performed on PBMCs. Receptor source: a woman in her late teens or twenties in good health and CMV-seronegative.

The chain carries TRBV6-6 and TRBJ2-5, with 8 bases that match TRBD1. The closer fit of TRBJ2-7 to the DNA end suggests the J call may be wrong. CDR3 size: 15 residues. Per the germline V gene, CDR1 is MNHNY and CDR2 is SVGAGI (reference sequence). In DNA, the CDR3 is TGTGCCAGCAGTCCAAACAGGGGGTTGTCCTACGAGCAGTACTTC. This codes for CASSPNRGLSYEQYF.

The V and J genes are TRBV21-1 and TRBJ2-5; the DNA was not compared with TRBD2, the D call given in the table. TRBV21-1 constitutes a pseudogene. The CDR3 spans 11 residues. Here the CDR3 DNA reads TGTGCCAGATCACTAGGGGAGACCCAGTACTTC. This encodes CARSLGETQYF.

The chain has TRBV19 and TRBJ2-1; 7 bases are a match to TRBD1. The CDR3 totals 14 residues. Germline assignment: CDR1 LNHDA and CDR2 SQIVND (reference sequence). V lost 7 bases, J lost 0 bases, and 3 bases stayed unmatched. The CDR3 nucleotides are TGTGCCAGTACAGGGGGTTACTCCTACAATGAGCAGTTCTTC. It encodes CASTGGYSYNEQFF. Together with reference TRBV19 and TRBJ2-1, the CDR3 gives the full variable domain: DGGITQSPKYLFRKEGQNVTLSCEQNLNHDAMYWYRQDPGQGLRLIYYSQIVNDFQKGDIAEGYSVSREKKESFPLTVTSAQKNPTAFYLCASTGGYSYNEQFFGPGTRLTVL.

The V and J genes are TRBV5-4 and TRBJ1-1, with D hard to call. In germline, CDR1 is SGHNT, CDR2 YYREEE (reference sequence). CDR3 length equals 16 residues. V was cut by 0 bases and J by 3 bases, with 15 bases left in between. The CDR3: CASSLGSRGRDTEAFF. The CDR3 nucleotides read TGTGCCAGCAGCTTGGGGTCTCGGGGAAGGGACACTGAAGCTTTCTTT.

A single count supports this clone. This chain connects TRBV30 to TRBJ1-6, with a weak D call TRBD1 (5 bases). From germline, CDR1 is GTSNPN and CDR2 SVGIG (reference sequence). Trimming left V 2 bases short and J 10 bases short, with 15 bases between. CDR3 length: 14 amino acids. CDR3 region: CAWSSGAGLSPLHF. The DNA for the CDR3 is TGTGCCTGGAGTAGCGGGGCAGGACTCTCACCCCTCCACTTT.

This clone was picked up a small number of times. This rearrangement joins TRBV7-9 to TRBJ1-4; tentative D call: TRBD1 (6 bases). The CDR3 has 15 amino acids. Germline values: CDR1 SEHNR, CDR2 FQNEAQ (reference sequence). The V end was cut by 2 bases, the J end by 8 bases, with 15 bases between. As DNA, the CDR3 is TGTGCCAGCAGCTTATCCCCCCCGACAGGCGAAAAACTGTTTTTT. Encoded protein: CASSLSPPTGEKLFF.

The gene calls are TRBV5-8 and TRBJ1-3, with 8 positions matching TRBD1. The V and J ends lost 3 bases and 8 bases, in that order; junction bases with no gene match: 10. This CDR3 has 15 amino acids. CDR1 SGHTS and CDR2 YDEGEE come from the germline V gene. The CDR3 sequence: CASSSRTGMYDTIYF. The CDR3 DNA is TGTGCCAGCAGCTCCCGGACAGGGATGTATGACACCATATATTTT.

The CDR3 reads CASTLTRIGGTDTQYF. The CDR3, as DNA: TGTGCCAGCACTTTAACACGTATTGGAGGCACAGATACGCAGTATTTT. V and J are TRBV6-6 and TRBJ2-3; no reliable D call. Germline V gives CDR1 MNHNY, CDR2 SVGAGI (reference sequence). The length of the CDR3 is 16 residues. V dropped 7 bases and J dropped 1 base, with 18 bases sitting between them.

This sequence joins TRBV30 and TRBJ2-1; 10 bases fit TRBD2. Germline V gene sequence: CDR1 GTSNPN, CDR2 SVGIG (reference sequence). The CDR3 runs to 18 residues. V was pared by 3 bases and J by 4 bases, with 15 bases of the junction left unmatched. This CDR3 reads CAWSRTSGVSGGYNEQFF. The CDR3 region has the DNA TGTGCCTGGAGCCGCACTAGCGGGGTGTCGGGTGGGTACAATGAGCAGTTCTTC.

The chain links TRBV18 to TRBJ1-5; D not resolved. Germline CDR1 is KGHSH and CDR2 is LQKENI. The CDR3 covers 14 residues. The ends were cut back, 3 bases at V and 4 bases at J, with 10 bases in the middle. The CDR3, as DNA: TGTGCCAGCTCACCGCCGGGAACTAATCAGCCCCAGCATTTT. Translated, it gives CASSPPGTNQPQHF.

The CDR3 here is CASGQAYNSPLHF. Written as DNA, the CDR3 is TGTGCCAGCGGACAGGCCTATAATTCACCCCTCCACTTT. This chain joins TRBV7-9 and TRBJ1-6, with 7 positions matching TRBD1. The CDR3 has 13 residues. The trim removed 8 bases at V and 2 bases at J, leaving 0 bases unmatched. The germline gives CDR1 SEHNR, CDR2 FQNEAQ (reference sequence).

This chain uses TRBV19 with TRBJ2-2; D ambiguous. The CDR3 extends over 13 amino acids. Trimming took 1 base from V and 3 from J, leaving 3 bases between them. CDR1 is LNHDA and CDR2 is SQIVND in the germline V gene (reference sequence). For the CDR3, the DNA is TGTGCCAGTAGTATAGTAGACACCGGGGAGCTGTTTTTT. Translated, it gives CASSIVDTGELFF.

This sequence joins TRBV9 and TRBJ1-6, with TRBD1 identical over 7 bases. Germline V gene sequence: CDR1 SGDLS, CDR2 YYNGEE. Trimming took 3 bases from V and 8 from J; bases not matched to a gene: 11. The CDR3 has 16 amino acids. The CDR3 region is CASSAKQGPGYSPLHF. Here the CDR3 DNA reads TGTGCCAGCAGCGCTAAACAGGGGCCGGGTTATTCACCCCTCCACTTT.

The chain couples TRBV5-1 to TRBJ2-7, with TRBD1 matching over 11 bases. Trimming cost V 0 bases and J 7 bases; bases outside gene matches: 9. Germline assignment: CDR1 SGHRS and CDR2 YFSETQ. The CDR3 extends over 16 amino acids. CDR3 amino acids: CASSLVGGQGAREQYF. In DNA form, the CDR3 reads TGCGCCAGCAGCTTGGTTGGCGGACAGGGGGCGCGGGAGCAGTACTTC.

This sequence joins TRBV18 and TRBJ1-1; 7 bases align to TRBD1. CDR1 is KGHSH and CDR2 is LQKENI in the germline V gene. The CDR3 runs 20 residues. With V trimmed by 2 bases and J by 0 bases, 18 bases remained unmatched. Here the CDR3 DNA reads TGTGCCAGCTCACCAGGGTTATTAGGGACAGCGGGTTCCATGAACACTGAAGCTTTCTTT. Its translation is CASSPGLLGTAGSMNTEAFF.

The J gene is TRBJ1-1, the V gene TRBV6-6; D ambiguous. Germline CDR1 and CDR2: MNHNY and SVGAGI (reference sequence). This CDR3 region has 15 residues. Trimming shortened V by 2 bases and J by 1 base, and 11 bases separated the two germline ends. Here the CDR3 DNA reads TGTGCCAGCAGTTACCCAAAGACAAGGAACACTGAAGCTTTCTTT. It encodes CASSYPKTRNTEAFF.

The rearrangement uses TRBV13 and TRBJ1-3; a weak D match, TRBD1 (5 bases). The CDR3 is 15 amino acids. The germline V gene encodes CDR1 PRHDT and CDR2 FYEKMQ (reference sequence). V lost 2 bases and J lost 3, with 11 bases in between. The CDR3 sequence is CASSLRTRNGNTIYF. As DNA, the CDR3 is TGTGCCAGCAGCTTACGGACAAGGAATGGAAACACCATATATTTT.

The chain is built from TRBV5-4 and TRBJ2-7, with 9 bases identical to TRBD1. CDR1 is SGHNT and CDR2 is YYREEE in the germline V gene (reference sequence). J was trimmed by 4 bases and V by 0 bases; bases with no gene match: 5. The CDR3 runs to 15 residues. In DNA form, the CDR3 reads TGTGCCAGCAGCTTGGACAGGGGGCAGATTTACGAGCAGTACTTC. This encodes CASSLDRGQIYEQYF.

The chain joins TRBV7-2 to TRBJ2-5; D is ambiguous. This CDR3 is 14 amino acids long. V was cut by 1 base and J by 4 bases, with 10 bases left in between. The germline V gene encodes CDR1 SGHTA and CDR2 FQGNSA. Here the CDR3 reads CASSLDRSLETQYF. CDR3 coding DNA: TGTGCCAGCAGCTTAGATCGGTCCCTAGAGACCCAGTACTTC.

This chain uses TRBV5-6 with TRBJ2-5; 10 bases align to TRBD2. V gave up 0 bases and J gave up 1 base; unmatched junction bases: 9. CDR3 length: 18 amino acids. CDR1 and CDR2 (germline): SGHDT, YYEEEE. This CDR3 is CASSLGERASGGQETQYF. The CDR3 coding sequence is TGTGCCAGCAGCTTGGGGGAAAGGGCTAGCGGGGGCCAAGAGACCCAGTACTTC.